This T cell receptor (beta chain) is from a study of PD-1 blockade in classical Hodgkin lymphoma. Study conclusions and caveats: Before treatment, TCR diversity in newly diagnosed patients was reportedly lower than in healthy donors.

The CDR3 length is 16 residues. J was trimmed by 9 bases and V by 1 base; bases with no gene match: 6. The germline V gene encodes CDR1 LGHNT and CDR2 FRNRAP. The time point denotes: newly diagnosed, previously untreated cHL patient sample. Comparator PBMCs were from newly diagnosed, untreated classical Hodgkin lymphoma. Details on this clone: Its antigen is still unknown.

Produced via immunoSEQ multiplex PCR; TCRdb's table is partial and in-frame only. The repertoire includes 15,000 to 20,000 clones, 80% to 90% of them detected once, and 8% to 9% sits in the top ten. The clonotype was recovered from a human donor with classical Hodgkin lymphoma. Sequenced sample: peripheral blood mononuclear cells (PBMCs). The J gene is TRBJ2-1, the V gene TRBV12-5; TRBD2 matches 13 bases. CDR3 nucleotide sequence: TGTGCTAGTGGTTTGGCGGGACTAGCGGGATCCGGTGAGCAGTTCTTC. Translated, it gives CASGLAGLAGSGEQFF.